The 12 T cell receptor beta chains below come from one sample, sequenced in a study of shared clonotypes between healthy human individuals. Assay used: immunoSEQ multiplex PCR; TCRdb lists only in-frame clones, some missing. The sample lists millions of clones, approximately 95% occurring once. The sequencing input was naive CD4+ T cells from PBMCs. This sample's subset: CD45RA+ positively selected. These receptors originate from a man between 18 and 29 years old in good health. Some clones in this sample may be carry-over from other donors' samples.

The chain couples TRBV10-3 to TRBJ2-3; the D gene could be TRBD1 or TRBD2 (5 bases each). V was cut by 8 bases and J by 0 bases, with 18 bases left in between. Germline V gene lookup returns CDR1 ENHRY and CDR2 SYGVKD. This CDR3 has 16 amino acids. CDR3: CAIGGTGRTSTDTQYF. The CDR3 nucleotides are TGTGCCATCGGTGGGACGGGCCGGACTAGCACAGATACGCAGTATTTT.

CDR3 sequence reads: CASSLELAGGPSYNEQFF. CDR3 bases: TGCGCCAGCAGCCTCGAACTAGCGGGAGGGCCCTCCTACAATGAGCAGTTCTTC. The chain has TRBV5-1 and TRBJ2-1, with TRBD2 matching over 13 bases. Germline V gene lookup returns CDR1 SGHRS and CDR2 YFSETQ. This CDR3 spans 18 amino acids. J lost 0 bases, V lost 4 bases, and 7 bases had no gene match. Together with reference TRBV5-1 and TRBJ2-1, the CDR3 gives the full variable domain: KAGVTQTPRYLIKTRGQQVTLSCSPISGHRSVSWYQQTPGQGLQFLFEYFSETQRNKGNFPGRFSGRQFSNSRSEMNVSTLELGDSALYLCASSLELAGGPSYNEQFFGPGTRLTVL.

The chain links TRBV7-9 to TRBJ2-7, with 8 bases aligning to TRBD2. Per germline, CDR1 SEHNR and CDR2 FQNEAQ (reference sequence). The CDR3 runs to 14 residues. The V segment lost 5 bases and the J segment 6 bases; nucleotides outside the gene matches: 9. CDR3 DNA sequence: TGTGCCAGCAGCCCAGCGGGAGTTGATTTCGAGCAGTACTTC. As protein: CASSPAGVDFEQYF.

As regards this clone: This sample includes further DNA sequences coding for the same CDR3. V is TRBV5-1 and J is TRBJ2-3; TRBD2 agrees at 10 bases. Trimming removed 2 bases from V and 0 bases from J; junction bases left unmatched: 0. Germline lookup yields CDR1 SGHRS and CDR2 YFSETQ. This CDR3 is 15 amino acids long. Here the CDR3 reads CASSLLAGSTDTQYF. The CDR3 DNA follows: TGCGCCAGCAGCTTACTAGCGGGGAGCACAGATACGCAGTATTTT.

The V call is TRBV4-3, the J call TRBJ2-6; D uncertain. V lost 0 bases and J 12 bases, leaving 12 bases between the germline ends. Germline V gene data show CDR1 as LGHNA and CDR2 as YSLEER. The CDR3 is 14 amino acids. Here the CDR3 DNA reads TGCGCCAGCAGCCAAGATTTAACTATCGGCGTCCTGACTTTC. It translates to CASSQDLTIGVLTF.

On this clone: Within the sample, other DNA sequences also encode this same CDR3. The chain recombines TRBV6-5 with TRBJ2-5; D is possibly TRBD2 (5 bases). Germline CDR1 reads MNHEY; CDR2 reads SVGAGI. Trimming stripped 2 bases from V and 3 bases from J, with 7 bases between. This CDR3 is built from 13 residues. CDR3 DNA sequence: TGTGCCAGCAGTTACGCCGGGGAAGAGACCCAGTACTTC. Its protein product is CASSYAGEETQYF.

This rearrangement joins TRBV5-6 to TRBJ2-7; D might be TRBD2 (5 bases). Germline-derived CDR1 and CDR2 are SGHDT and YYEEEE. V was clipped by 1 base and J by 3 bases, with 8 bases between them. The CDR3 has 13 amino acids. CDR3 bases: TGTGCCAGCAGCTTGCCTAGCAGCTACGAGCAGTACTTC. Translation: CASSLPSSYEQYF.

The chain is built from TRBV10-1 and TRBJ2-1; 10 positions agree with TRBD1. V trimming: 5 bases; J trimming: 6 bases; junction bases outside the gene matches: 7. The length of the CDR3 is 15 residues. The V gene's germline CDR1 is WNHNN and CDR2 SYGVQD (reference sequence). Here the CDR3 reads CASSPGQGGRNEQFF. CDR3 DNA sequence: TGCGCCAGCAGTCCCGGACAGGGGGGACGCAATGAGCAGTTCTTC.

CDR3 DNA sequence: TGTGCTAGTGGTTTAGGGAACTATGGCTACACCTTC. Translation: CASGLGNYGYTF. The chain employs TRBV12-5 and TRBJ1-2; no definite D call. Trimming removed 3 bases at V and 2 bases at J, with 4 bases between. Germline V lookup: CDR1 LGHNT, CDR2 FRNRAP. The CDR3 is made up of 12 amino acids. Full variable domain (outside the CDR3, taken from reference TRBV12-5 and TRBJ1-2): DARVTQTPRHKVTEMGQEVTMRCQPILGHNTVFWYRQTMMQGLELLAYFRNRAPLDDSGMPKDRFSAEMPDATLATLKIQPSEPRDSAVYFCASGLGNYGYTFGSGTRLTVV.

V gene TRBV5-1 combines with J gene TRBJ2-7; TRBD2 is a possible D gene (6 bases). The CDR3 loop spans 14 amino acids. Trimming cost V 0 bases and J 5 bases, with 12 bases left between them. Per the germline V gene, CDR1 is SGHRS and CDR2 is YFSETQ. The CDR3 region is CASSLGNSGHEQYF. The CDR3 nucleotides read TGCGCCAGCAGCTTGGGGAATAGCGGCCACGAGCAGTACTTC.

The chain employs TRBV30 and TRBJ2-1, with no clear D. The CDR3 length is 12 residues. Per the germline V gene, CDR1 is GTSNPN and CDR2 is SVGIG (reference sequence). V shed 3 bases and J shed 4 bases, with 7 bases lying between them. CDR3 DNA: TGTGCCTGGAGACCTGTGTACAATGAGCAGTTCTTC. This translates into CAWRPVYNEQFF. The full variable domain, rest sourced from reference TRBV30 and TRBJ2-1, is SQTIHQWPATLVQPVGSPLSLECTVEGTSNPNLYWYRQAAGRGLQLLFYSVGIGQISSEVPQNLSASRPQDRQFILSSKKLLLSDSGFYLCAWRPVYNEQFFGPGTRLTVL.

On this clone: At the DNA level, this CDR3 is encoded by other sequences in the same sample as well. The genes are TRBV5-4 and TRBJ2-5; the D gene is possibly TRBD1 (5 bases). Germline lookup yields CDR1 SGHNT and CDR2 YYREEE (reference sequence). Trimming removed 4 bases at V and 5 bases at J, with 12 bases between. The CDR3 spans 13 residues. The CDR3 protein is CASSPDSRETQYF. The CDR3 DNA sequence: TGTGCCAGCAGCCCTGACAGTCGGGAGACCCAGTACTTC.